The 2 T cell receptor beta chains below were found in one sample sequenced in a study of CD8+CD57+ T cells in acquired aplastic anemia. Genomic DNA served as template for TCR beta VDJ and CDR3 profiling. In TCRdb, the reads were re-called with MiXCR into one record per CDR3 protein. The table records hundreds of thousands of distinct CDR3 sequences, roughly 68% of them present only once. Sequenced material: sorted CD4+, CD8+, or CD8+CD57+ T cells (not recorded which) from PBMCs. The receptors were gathered from a human donor in good health, serving as a control.

The chain uses TRBV9 and TRBJ1-3, with 7 positions matching TRBD1. J lost 4 bases, V lost 2 bases, and 12 bases had no gene match. The germline CDR1 and CDR2 sequences are SGDLS and YYNGEE. CDR3 size: 17 residues. CDR3 amino acids: CASSVGSTTGSGNTIYF. CDR3 nucleotides: TGTGCCAGCAGCGTGGGTTCAACGACAGGGAGCGGAAACACCATATATTTT.

This chain connects TRBV7-9 to TRBJ2-6; the match to TRBD1 covers 10 bases. The germline CDR1 and CDR2 sequences are SEHNR and FQNEAQ (reference sequence). The CDR3 has 17 residues. The J segment lost 4 bases and the V segment lost 5 bases, leaving 8 bases of the junction unmatched. CDR3 protein: CASSPGDRGSGANVLTF. CDR3 nucleotides: TGTGCCAGCAGCCCCGGGGACAGGGGCTCCGGGGCCAACGTCCTGACTTTC.